This entry describes one TCR beta chain. Antigen unknown. The CDR3 has 10 residues. Losses at the gene ends were 9 bases for V and 6 bases for J; bases not matched to a gene: 2. Per the germline V gene, CDR1 is MNHNS and CDR2 is SASEGT. The data belong to a study of blood T cells in healthy people across ages. Every donor contributed roughly 10 milliliters of peripheral blood by blood draw. Every sample had a minimum of 6.5 million PBMCs isolated. Regarding the study as a whole: TCR beta diversity was tightly associated with the proportion of naive T cells.

A second about 6 to 12 cycle PCR used barcoded and J-beta primers. TCRdb re-derived calls from the 5' RACE reads in MiXCR, one entry per CDR3 protein. Here the sample spans roughly 650,000 distinct CDR3 sequences, 32% being singletons. The TCR originated in a woman aged 80 or over in good health. Specimen: blood. This chain connects TRBV6-1 to TRBJ2-7; 7 bases align to TRBD1. The CDR3: CARTGTEQYF. In DNA, the CDR3 is TGTGCCAGGACAGGGACCGAGCAGTACTTC.